Listed below are T cell receptor beta chains from one sample, sequenced in a study of beta chain features in type 1 diabetes. Libraries were prepared by immunoSEQ multiplex PCR; TCRdb keeps only in-frame clonotypes and omits some of them. The sample has 900,000 or so clones; around a sixth are singletons. The source material was naive CD4+ T cells from blood. These TCRs come from a woman under 30 in good health. Each CDR3 is given with its conserved first and last residue. Each record gives: J gene, V gene, clone size, D gene, CDR3 protein, CDR3 DNA. A D gene is named only where the DNA matches it firmly. A row's size may be missing; if present it is once, few, many or a size class.

TRBJ1-2,TRBV11-1,few,.,CASSLTTGPEGYTF,TGTGCCAGCAGCTTGACGACTGGTCCGGAAGGCTACACCTTC
TRBJ1-2,TRBV5-5,.,.,CASSLRPDTGGYTF,TGTGCCAGCAGCTTGCGTCCTGATACGGGGGGCTACACCTTC
TRBJ2-2,TRBV5-1,.,.,CASSSSYTGELFF,TGCGCCAGCAGCTCCAGTTACACCGGGGAGCTGTTTTTT
TRBJ2-1,TRBV2,few,TRBD1,CAGNRGSDEQFF,TGTGCCGGTAACAGGGGGTCGGATGAGCAGTTCTTC
TRBJ2-1,TRBV11-2,.,TRBD2,CASSASGGQGEQFF,TGTGCCAGCAGCGCCTCGGGAGGGCAAGGTGAGCAGTTCTTC
TRBJ2-6,TRBV18,.,.,CASSPRQNAGANVLTF,TGTGCCAGCTCACCCCGACAGAACGCTGGGGCCAACGTCCTGACTTTC
TRBJ2-1,TRBV2,.,.,CASSGLNNEQFF,TGTGCCAGCAGTGGCCTTAACAATGAGCAGTTCTTC
TRBJ2-5,TRBV11-2,.,.,CATTSGGLKGRETQYF,TGTGCAACCACCTCCGGGGGCTTGAAGGGCAGGGAGACCCAGTACTTC
TRBJ1-2,TRBV7-8,.,.,CASSLALIDYGYTF,TGTGCCAGCAGCTTAGCGCTCATCGACTATGGCTACACCTTC
TRBJ2-1,TRBV28,.,TRBD1,CASSLSETGGFNEQFF,TGTGCCAGCAGTTTGTCAGAGACAGGGGGCTTCAATGAGCAGTTCTTC
TRBJ2-1,TRBV11-2,.,.,CASSSSKLISYNEQFF,TGTGCCAGCAGCTCCAGTAAGCTCATCTCCTACAATGAGCAGTTCTTC
TRBJ2-1,TRBV7-3,few,.,CASSLGNYNEQFF,TGTGCCAGCAGCTTAGGGAACTACAATGAGCAGTTCTTC
TRBJ2-3,TRBV7-2,few,.,CASSQYGTTDTQYF,TGTGCCAGCAGCCAATACGGCACTACAGATACGCAGTATTTT
TRBJ1-1,TRBV11-2,few,.,CASSLQGTQGTEAFF,TGTGCCAGCAGCTTACAGGGGACGCAGGGGACTGAAGCTTTCTTT
TRBJ2-7,TRBV6-1,.,TRBD1,CASSRDRESYEQYF,TGTGCCAGCAGCCGGGACAGGGAATCCTACGAGCAGTACTTC
TRBJ2-3,TRBV28,.,.,CASSLETGKRDTQYF,TGTGCCAGCAGTTTAGAGACAGGAAAGCGAGATACGCAGTATTTT
TRBJ1-2,TRBV6-1,few,.,CASRHQGFPDGYTF,TGTGCCAGCAGACACCAGGGGTTCCCCGATGGCTACACCTTC
TRBJ2-3,TRBV2,.,.,CASSVGFGSTDTQYF,TGTGCCAGCAGTGTTGGGTTTGGTAGCACAGATACGCAGTATTTT
TRBJ2-5,TRBV13,few,TRBD2,CASSSLVAGETQYF,TGTGCCAGCAGCTCCCTGGTAGCGGGTGAGACCCAGTACTTC
TRBJ2-3,TRBV7-6,.,TRBD2,CASSARLAVSTDTQYF,TGTGCCAGCAGCGCGAGACTAGCCGTTAGCACAGATACGCAGTATTTT
TRBJ1-2,TRBV20-1,few,.,CSALGHRYTF,TGCAGTGCCCTCGGACACCGCTACACCTTC
TRBJ2-5,TRBV7-9,few,TRBD1,CASSLGQGQETQYF,TGTGCCAGCAGCTTAGGACAGGGACAAGAGACCCAGTACTTC
TRBJ1-1,TRBV11-2,few,TRBD1,CASSLLTGGTEAFF,TGTGCCAGCAGCTTATTGACAGGGGGCACTGAAGCTTTCTTT
TRBJ2-1,TRBV4-3,.,TRBD1,CASSQVDRESSYNEQFF,TGCGCCAGCAGCCAGGTTGACAGGGAGAGCTCCTACAATGAGCAGTTCTTC
TRBJ2-1,TRBV27,.,.,CASRLRIPLSNEQFF,TGTGCCAGCAGACTTAGGATACCGCTATCCAATGAGCAGTTCTTC
TRBJ1-1,TRBV5-1,.,.,CASSSPGGNTEAFF,TGCGCCAGCAGCTCCCCAGGTGGGAACACTGAAGCTTTCTTT
TRBJ2-5,TRBV2,few,.,CATRVETQYF,TGTGCCACTCGGGTGGAGACCCAGTACTTC
TRBJ2-1,TRBV18,.,TRBD1,CASSRQGTNEQFF,TGTGCCAGCTCGCGACAGGGGACCAATGAGCAGTTCTTC
TRBJ2-2,TRBV7-8,few,TRBD2,CASSLARLAGFSGELFF,TGTGCCAGCAGCTTAGCCCGACTAGCGGGCTTTTCCGGGGAGCTGTTTTTT
TRBJ2-1,TRBV7-6,.,.,CASSQEDLGQFF,TGTGCCAGCAGCCAAGAGGACTTAGGGCAATTCTTC
TRBJ2-3,TRBV27,few,TRBD1,CASSPTGPDTQYF,TGTGCCAGCAGTCCGACAGGGCCCGATACGCAGTATTTT
TRBJ2-5,TRBV28,few,.,CASSFLGSGEQETQYF,TGTGCCAGCAGTTTTTTAGGTAGCGGAGAACAAGAGACCCAGTACTTC
TRBJ1-5,TRBV7-2,few,.,CASSFRGNQPQHF,TGTGCCAGCAGCTTCAGGGGCAATCAGCCCCAGCATTTT
TRBJ2-4,TRBV4-2,few,.,CASSSHNLPIQYF,TGTGCCAGCAGCTCACACAATCTACCTATTCAGTACTTC
TRBJ2-2,TRBV7-2,few,.,CASSRGVNGELFF,TGTGCCAGCAGCAGGGGGGTGAACGGGGAGCTGTTTTTT
TRBJ2-7,TRBV27,few,.,CASRDSGGALEQYF,TGTGCCAGCCGGGATAGTGGGGGCGCATTAGAGCAGTACTTC
TRBJ2-7,TRBV19,few,.,CASSISGTSYEQYF,TGTGCCAGTAGTATATCTGGGACTTCCTACGAGCAGTACTTC
TRBJ2-5,TRBV6-6,.,TRBD1,CASSHRQGGRETQYF,TGTGCCAGCAGTCACCGACAGGGGGGAAGAGAGACCCAGTACTTC
TRBJ2-7,TRBV28,.,TRBD2,CASSLFSSGSSYEQYF,TGTGCCAGCAGTTTATTTTCTAGCGGGAGCTCCTACGAGCAGTACTTC
TRBJ2-7,TRBV5-1,.,.,CASSLNRVHEQYF,TGCGCCAGCAGCTTGAACAGGGTCCACGAGCAGTACTTC
TRBJ2-1,TRBV28,.,TRBD2,CASSLAAGGPYNEQFF,TGTGCCAGCAGTTTAGCCGCGGGAGGGCCCTACAATGAGCAGTTCTTC
TRBJ2-2,TRBV28,.,.,CASKTGVGELFF,TGTGCCAGCAAAACGGGCGTCGGGGAGCTGTTTTTT
TRBJ2-7,TRBV10-3,.,.,CAISEVTSEQYF,TGTGCCATCAGTGAGGTTACCTCGGAGCAGTACTTC
TRBJ2-3,TRBV6-1,.,TRBD2,CASSVGGSYRAVTQYF,TGTGCCAGCAGTGTTGGCGGGAGTTACCGCGCGGTTACGCAGTATTTT
TRBJ2-7,TRBV5-1,.,.,CASRERLDIYEQYF,TGCGCCAGCAGGGAGAGACTAGATATCTACGAGCAGTACTTC
TRBJ2-5,TRBV29-1,.,TRBD1,CSVTGGQETQYF,TGCAGCGTCACAGGGGGCCAAGAGACCCAGTACTTC
TRBJ1-5,TRBV5-6,.,.,CASSLGPHGGNQPQHF,TGTGCCAGCAGCTTGGGACCCCACGGGGGGAATCAGCCCCAGCATTTT
TRBJ2-4,TRBV7-8,.,TRBD1,CASSPGQGRTGYIQYF,TGTGCCAGCAGCCCAGGACAGGGGAGGACAGGGTACATTCAGTACTTC
TRBJ2-1,TRBV6-6,few,.,CASSGRTGGYGGEQFF,TGTGCCAGCAGTGGGCGGACCGGCGGGTATGGTGGTGAGCAGTTCTTC
TRBJ2-5,TRBV7-9,.,.,CASSLGIYRDMYQETQYF,TGTGCCAGCAGCTTAGGCATCTACCGGGACATGTACCAAGAGACCCAGTACTTC
TRBJ2-7,TRBV10-3,few,.,CAISELQSSYEQYF,TGTGCCATCAGTGAACTCCAAAGCTCCTACGAGCAGTACTTC
TRBJ2-7,TRBV7-9,.,.,CASSLTDAISYEQYF,TGTGCCAGCAGCTTAACGGATGCGATATCCTACGAGCAGTACTTC
TRBJ2-2,TRBV2,.,TRBD2,CASSDSTSGRLGELFF,TGTGCCAGCAGTGATAGCACTAGCGGGAGATTGGGGGAGCTGTTTTTT
TRBJ2-2,TRBV7-3,few,.,CASSLNRGTGELFF,TGTGCCAGCAGCTTAAACCGAGGGACCGGGGAGCTGTTTTTT